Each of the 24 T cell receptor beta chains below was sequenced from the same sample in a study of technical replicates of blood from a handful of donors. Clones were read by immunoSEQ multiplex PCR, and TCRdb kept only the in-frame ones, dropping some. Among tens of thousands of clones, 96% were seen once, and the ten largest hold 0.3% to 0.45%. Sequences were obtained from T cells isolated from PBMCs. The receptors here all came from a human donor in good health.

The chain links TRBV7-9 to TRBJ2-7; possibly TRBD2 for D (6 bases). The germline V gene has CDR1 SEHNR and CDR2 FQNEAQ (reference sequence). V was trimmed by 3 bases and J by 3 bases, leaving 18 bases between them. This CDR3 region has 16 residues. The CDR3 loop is CASSLGLGGTNYEQYF. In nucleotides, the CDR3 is TGTGCCAGCAGCTTGGGTTTGGGCGGGACGAACTACGAGCAGTACTTC.

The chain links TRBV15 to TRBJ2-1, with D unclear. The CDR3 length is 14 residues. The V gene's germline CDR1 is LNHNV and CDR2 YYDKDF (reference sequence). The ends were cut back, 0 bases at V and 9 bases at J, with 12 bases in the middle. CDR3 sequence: CATSRERLDPEQFF. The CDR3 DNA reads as TGTGCCACCAGCAGAGAACGGCTAGACCCTGAGCAGTTCTTC.

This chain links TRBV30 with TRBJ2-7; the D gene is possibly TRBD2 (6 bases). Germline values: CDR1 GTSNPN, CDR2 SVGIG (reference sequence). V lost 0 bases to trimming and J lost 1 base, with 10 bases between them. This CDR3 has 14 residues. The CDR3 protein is CAWSVGGSSYEQYF. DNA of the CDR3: TGTGCCTGGAGTGTTGGAGGGAGTTCCTACGAGCAGTACTTC.

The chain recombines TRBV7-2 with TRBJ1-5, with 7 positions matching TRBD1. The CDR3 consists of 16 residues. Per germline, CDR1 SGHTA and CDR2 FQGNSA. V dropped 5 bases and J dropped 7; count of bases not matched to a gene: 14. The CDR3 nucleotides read TGTGCCAGCAGCGATCTCCGACAGGGACGACGCCAGCCCCAGCATTTT. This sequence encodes CASSDLRQGRRQPQHF.

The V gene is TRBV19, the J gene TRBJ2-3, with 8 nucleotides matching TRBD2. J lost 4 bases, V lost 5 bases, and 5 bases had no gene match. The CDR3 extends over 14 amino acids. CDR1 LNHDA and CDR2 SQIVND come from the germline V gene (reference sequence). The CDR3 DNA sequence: TGTGCCAGTAGTCGGTCGGGAGGGCCAGATACGCAGTATTTT. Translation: CASSRSGGPDTQYF.

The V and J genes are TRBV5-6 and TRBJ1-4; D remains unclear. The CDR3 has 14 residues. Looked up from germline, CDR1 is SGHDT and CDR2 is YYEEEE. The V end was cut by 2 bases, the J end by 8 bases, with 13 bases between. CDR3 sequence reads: CASSFTGSVEKLFF. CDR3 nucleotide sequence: TGTGCCAGCAGCTTTACGGGGTCGGTGGAAAAACTGTTTTTT.

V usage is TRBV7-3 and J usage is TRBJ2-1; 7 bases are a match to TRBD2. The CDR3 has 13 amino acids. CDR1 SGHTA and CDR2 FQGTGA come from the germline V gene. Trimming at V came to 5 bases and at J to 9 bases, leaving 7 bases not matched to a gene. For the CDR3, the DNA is TGTGCCAGCAGCGGCAGCGGGATAGGTGAGCAGTTCTTC. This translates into CASSGSGIGEQFF.

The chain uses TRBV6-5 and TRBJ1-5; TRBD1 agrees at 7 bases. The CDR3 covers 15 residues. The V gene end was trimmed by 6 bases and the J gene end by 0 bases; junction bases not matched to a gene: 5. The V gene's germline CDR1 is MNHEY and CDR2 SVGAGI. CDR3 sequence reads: CASRTGVNSNQPQHF. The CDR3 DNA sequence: TGTGCCAGCAGAACAGGGGTCAATAGCAATCAGCCCCAGCATTTT.

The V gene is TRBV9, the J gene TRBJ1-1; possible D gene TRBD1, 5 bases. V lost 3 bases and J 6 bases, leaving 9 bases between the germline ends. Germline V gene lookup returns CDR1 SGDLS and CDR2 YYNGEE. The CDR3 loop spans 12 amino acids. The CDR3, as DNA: TGTGCCAGCAGCGCCAGGGAATCTGAAGCTTTCTTT. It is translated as CASSARESEAFF.

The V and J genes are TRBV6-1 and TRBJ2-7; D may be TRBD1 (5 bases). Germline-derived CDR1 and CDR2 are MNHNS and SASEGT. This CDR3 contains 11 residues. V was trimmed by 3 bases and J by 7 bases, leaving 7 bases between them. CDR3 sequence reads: CASSDTGEQYF. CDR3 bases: TGTGCCAGCAGTGATACAGGAGAGCAGTACTTC.

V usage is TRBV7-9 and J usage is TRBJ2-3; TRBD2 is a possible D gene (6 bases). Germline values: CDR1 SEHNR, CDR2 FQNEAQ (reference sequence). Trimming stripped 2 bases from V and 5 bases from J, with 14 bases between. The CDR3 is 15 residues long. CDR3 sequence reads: CASSLISGPRDTQYF. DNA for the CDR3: TGTGCCAGCAGCTTAATAAGCGGGCCCCGAGATACGCAGTATTTT.

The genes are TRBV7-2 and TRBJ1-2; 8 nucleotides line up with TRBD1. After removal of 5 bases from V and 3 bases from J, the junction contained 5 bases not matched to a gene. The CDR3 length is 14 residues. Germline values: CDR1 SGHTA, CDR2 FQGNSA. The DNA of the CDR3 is TGTGCCAGCAGCCCGGACAGGGACTACTATGGCTACACCTTC. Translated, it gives CASSPDRDYYGYTF.

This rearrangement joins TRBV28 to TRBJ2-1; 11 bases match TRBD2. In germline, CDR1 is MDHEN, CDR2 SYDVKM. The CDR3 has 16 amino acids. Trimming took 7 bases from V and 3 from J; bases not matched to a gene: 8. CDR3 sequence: CASKQLAGDFYNEQFF. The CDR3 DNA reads TGTGCCAGCAAACAACTAGCGGGAGATTTCTACAATGAGCAGTTCTTC.

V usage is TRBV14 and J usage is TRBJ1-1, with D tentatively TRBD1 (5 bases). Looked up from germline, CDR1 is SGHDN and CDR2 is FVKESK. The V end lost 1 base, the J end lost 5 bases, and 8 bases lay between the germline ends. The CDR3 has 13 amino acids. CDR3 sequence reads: CASSQGQGTEAFF. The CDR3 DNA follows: TGTGCCAGCAGCCAAGGCCAGGGAACTGAAGCTTTCTTT.

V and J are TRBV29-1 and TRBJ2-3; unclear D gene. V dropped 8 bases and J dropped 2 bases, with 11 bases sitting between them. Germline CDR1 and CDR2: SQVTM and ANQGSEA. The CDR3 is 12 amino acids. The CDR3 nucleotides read TGCAGCCAAGGTCAGGACACAGATACGCAGTATTTT. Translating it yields CSQGQDTDTQYF.

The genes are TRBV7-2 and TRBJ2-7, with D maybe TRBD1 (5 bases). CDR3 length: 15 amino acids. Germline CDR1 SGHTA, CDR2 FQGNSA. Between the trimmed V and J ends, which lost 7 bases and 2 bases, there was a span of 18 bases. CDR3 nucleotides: TGTGCCAGCAACCCTATCGGACAAAATACCTACGAGCAGTACTTC. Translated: CASNPIGQNTYEQYF.

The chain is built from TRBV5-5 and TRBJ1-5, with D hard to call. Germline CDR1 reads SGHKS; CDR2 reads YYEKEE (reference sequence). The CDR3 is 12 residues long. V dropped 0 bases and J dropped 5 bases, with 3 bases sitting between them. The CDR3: CASSLADQPQHF. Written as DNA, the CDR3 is TGTGCCAGCAGCTTGGCTGATCAGCCCCAGCATTTT.

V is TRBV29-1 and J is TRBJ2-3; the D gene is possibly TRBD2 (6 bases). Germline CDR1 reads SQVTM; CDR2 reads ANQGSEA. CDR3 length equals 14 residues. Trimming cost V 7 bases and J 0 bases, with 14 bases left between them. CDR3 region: CSATISGSTDTQYF. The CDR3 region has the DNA TGCAGCGCCACCATTAGCGGTAGCACAGATACGCAGTATTTT.

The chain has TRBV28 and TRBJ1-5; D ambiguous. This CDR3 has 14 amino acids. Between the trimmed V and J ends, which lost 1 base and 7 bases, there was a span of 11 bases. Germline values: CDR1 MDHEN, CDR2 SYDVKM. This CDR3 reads CASSLSGFGQPQHF. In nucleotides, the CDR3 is TGTGCCAGCAGTTTATCTGGGTTCGGGCAGCCCCAGCATTTT.

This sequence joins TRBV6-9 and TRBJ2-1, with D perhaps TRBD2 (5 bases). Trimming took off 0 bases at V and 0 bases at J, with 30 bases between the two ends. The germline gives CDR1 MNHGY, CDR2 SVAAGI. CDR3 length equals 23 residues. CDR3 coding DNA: TGTGCCAGCAGTTATTCTCCGAGGCACCTAGCTACGATACCCCTCCTCTCCTACAATGAGCAGTTCTTC. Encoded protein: CASSYSPRHLATIPLLSYNEQFF.

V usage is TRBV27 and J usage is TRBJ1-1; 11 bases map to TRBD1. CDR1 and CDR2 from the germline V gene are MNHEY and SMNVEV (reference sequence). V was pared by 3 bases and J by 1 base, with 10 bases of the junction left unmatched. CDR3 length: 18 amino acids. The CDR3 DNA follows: TGTGCCAGCAGTTTTCATCTGGACAGGGGGCGTGAGAACACTGAAGCTTTCTTT. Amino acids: CASSFHLDRGRENTEAFF.

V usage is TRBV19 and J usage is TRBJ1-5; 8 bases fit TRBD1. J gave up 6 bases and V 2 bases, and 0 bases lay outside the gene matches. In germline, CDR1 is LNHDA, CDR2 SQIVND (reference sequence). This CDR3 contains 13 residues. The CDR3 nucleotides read TGTGCCAGTAGTATACAGGGGGCTCAGCCCCAGCATTTT. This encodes CASSIQGAQPQHF.

CDR3: CSVEERLAGLSNEQFF. CDR3 in DNA: TGCAGCGTTGAGGAAAGACTAGCGGGATTGTCAAATGAGCAGTTCTTC. V gene TRBV29-1 combines with J gene TRBJ2-1; 11 nucleotides align to TRBD2. The CDR3 extends over 16 amino acids. V shed 3 bases, J shed 7 bases, and the junction held 11 bases outside the gene matches. CDR1 is SQVTM and CDR2 is ANQGSEA in the germline V gene.

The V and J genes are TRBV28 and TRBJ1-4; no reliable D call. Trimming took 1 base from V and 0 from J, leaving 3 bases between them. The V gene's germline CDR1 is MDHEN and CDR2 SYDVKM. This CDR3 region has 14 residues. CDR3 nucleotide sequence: TGTGCCAGCAGTTTATTAGCAACTAATGAAAAACTGTTTTTT. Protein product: CASSLLATNEKLFF.